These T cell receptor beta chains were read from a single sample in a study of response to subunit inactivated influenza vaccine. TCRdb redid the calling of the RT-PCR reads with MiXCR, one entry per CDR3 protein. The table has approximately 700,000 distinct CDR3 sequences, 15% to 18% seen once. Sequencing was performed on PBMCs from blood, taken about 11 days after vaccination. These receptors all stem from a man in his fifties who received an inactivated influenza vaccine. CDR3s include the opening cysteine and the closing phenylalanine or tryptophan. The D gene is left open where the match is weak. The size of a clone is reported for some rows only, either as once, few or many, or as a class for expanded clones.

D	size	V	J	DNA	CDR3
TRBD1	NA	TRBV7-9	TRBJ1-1	TGTGCCAGCAGCTTGGGGCAGGGGGCGGATTTTGGCACTGAAGCTTTCTTT	CASSLGQGADFGTEAFF
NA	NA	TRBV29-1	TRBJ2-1	TGCAGCGTTGTCACTCCTCGGTACAATGAGCAGTTCTTC	CSVVTPRYNEQFF
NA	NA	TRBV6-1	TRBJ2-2	TGTGCCAGCAGTCGTAGGGCGATAAACACCGGGGAGCTGTTTTTT	CASSRRAINTGELFF
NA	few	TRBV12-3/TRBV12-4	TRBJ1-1	TGTGCCAGCAGTTTCGTTACAGGGACTGAAGCTTTCTTT	CASSFVTGTEAFF
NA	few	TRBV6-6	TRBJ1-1	TGTGCCAGCAGTTACGGGCATGCGGGAGCTTTCTTT	CASSYGHAGAFF
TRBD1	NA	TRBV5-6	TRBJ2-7	TGTGCCAGCAGCTTGGGCGGACAGGGAAAGTACGAGCAGTACTTC	CASSLGGQGKYEQYF
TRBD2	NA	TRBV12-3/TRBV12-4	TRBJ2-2	TGTGCCAGCAGTTTAATTTTAGCGGGGATCACCGGGGAGCTGTTTTTT	CASSLILAGITGELFF
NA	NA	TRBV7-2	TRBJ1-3	TGTGCCAGCAGCTTATCAGGAGCTCCTGGAAACACCATATATTTT	CASSLSGAPGNTIYF
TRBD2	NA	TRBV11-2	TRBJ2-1	TGTGCCAGCAGCTTAAGGGGCGGGGGGACGAGCTCCTACAATGAGCAGTTCTTC	CASSLRGGGTSSYNEQFF
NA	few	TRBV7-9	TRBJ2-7	TGTGCCAGCAGCTTGGGTGAGGGATATTACTCCTACGAGCAGTACTTC	CASSLGEGYYSYEQYF
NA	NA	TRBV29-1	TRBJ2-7	TGCAGCGTCCGACAGGTTTCGAACTACGAGCAGTACTTC	CSVRQVSNYEQYF
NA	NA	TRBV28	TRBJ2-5	TGTGCCAGCAGTCTCCCGGGGACAACCTCCCAAGAGACCCAGTACTTC	CASSLPGTTSQETQYF
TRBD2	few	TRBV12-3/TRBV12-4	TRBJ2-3	TGTGCCAGCAGTTACGGGACTAGCGGGGGGGCGTATTTT	CASSYGTSGGAYF
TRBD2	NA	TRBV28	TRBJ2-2	TGTGCCAGCAGTTTCGCCGGGGGGGGACCCGGGGAGCTGTTTTTT	CASSFAGGGPGELFF
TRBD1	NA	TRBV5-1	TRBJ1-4	TGCGCCAGCAGCCCCGGGACAGGGGGAGAAAAACTGTTTTTT	CASSPGTGGEKLFF
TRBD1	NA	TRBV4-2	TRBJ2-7	TGTGCCAGCAGCCAACGCCGGGACAGAAGTCCCTACGAGCAGTACTTC	CASSQRRDRSPYEQYF
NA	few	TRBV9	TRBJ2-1	TGTGCCAGCAGCTCGGGACACTTGGGGTCCAATGAGCAGTTCTTC	CASSSGHLGSNEQFF
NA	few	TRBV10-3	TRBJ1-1	TGTGCCATCAGTGAGTCAGGGACTGAAGCTTTCTTT	CAISESGTEAFF
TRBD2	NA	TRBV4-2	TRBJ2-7	TGTGCCAGCAGCCAAGAGACAGGGGCTAGCGGGGGTTACGAGCAGTACTTC	CASSQETGASGGYEQYF
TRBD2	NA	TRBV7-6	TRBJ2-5	TGTGCCAGCAGCCTAGCGGCGAGCGGGGTAGAGACCCAGTACTTC	CASSLAASGVETQYF
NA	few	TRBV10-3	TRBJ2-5	TGTGCCATCAGCCCACAGAGGGGGTACCAAGAGACCCAGTACTTC	CAISPQRGYQETQYF
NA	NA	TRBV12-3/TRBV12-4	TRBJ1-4	TGTGCCAGCAGTCCTTCGGACAGCACTAATGAAAAACTGTTTTTT	CASSPSDSTNEKLFF
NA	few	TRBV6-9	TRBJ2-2	TGTGCCAGCAGGCCCGGGGAGCTGTTTTTT	CASRPGELFF
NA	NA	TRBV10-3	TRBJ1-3	TGTGCCATCAGTGAGACAAACAGGGCGTCTGGAAACACCATATATTTT	CAISETNRASGNTIYF
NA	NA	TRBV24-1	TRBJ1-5	TGTGCCACCAGTGATTTGGACGAGGATCCGGGATATCAGCCCCAGCATTTT	CATSDLDEDPGYQPQHF
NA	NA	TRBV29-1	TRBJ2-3	TGCAGCGTTGAATTGGCAGATACTAGCACAGATACGCAGTATTTT	CSVELADTSTDTQYF
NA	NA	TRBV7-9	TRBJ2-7	TGTGCCAGCAGCTTAGGTGGAGTAGGGGGCTACGAGCAGTACTTC	CASSLGGVGGYEQYF
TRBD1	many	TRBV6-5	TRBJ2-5	TGTGCCAGCAGTTACGACAGGGGTAGGGAGACCCAGTACTTC	CASSYDRGRETQYF
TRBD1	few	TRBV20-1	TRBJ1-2	TGCAGTGCTACCCGACAGGGGGCCTATGGCTACACCTTC	CSATRQGAYGYTF
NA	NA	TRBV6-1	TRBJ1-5	TGTGCCAGCAACCCGGGGACGGGGGCGGGTCAGCCCCAGCATTTT	CASNPGTGAGQPQHF
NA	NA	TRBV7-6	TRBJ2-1	TGTGCCAGCAGCTCAGGGACTTACAATGAGCATTTCTTC	CASSSGTYNEHFF
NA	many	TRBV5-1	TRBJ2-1	TGCGCCAGCAGCGGAACTAGCACCTTCGGAGGGACCTACAATGAGCAGTTCTTC	CASSGTSTFGGTYNEQFF
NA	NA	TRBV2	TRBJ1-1	NA	CASSSSQGAWTEAFF
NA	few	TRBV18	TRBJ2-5	TGTGCCAGCTCACCTCCGGCGCTACAAGGCGAGACCCAGTACTTC	CASSPPALQGETQYF
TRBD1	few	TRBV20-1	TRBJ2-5	TGCAGTTTACCAACAGGGGGGCAAGAGACCCAGTACTTC	CSLPTGGQETQYF